Listed here is a single T cell receptor (beta chain). The sample originates from a study of technical replicates of blood from a few donors. The CDR3 consists of 13 residues. CDR1 is SNHLY and CDR2 is FYNNEI in the germline V gene. Losses at the gene ends were 7 bases for V and 9 bases for J; bases not matched to a gene: 6. TCRdb keeps only in-frame clones here, not all; method: immunoSEQ multiplex PCR. This table has tens of thousands of clones, approximately 95% appearing once. The origin of this receptor is a human donor in good health. Sequenced: T cells isolated from PBMCs. This rearrangement joins TRBV2 to TRBJ2-1; the match to TRBD2 covers 10 bases. In nucleotides, the CDR3 is TGTGCCAGCATCCAGCGGGGGGGTGGTGAGCAGTTCTTC. Translated, it gives CASIQRGGGEQFF.